Sequencing of this T cell receptor beta chain was carried out in a study of T cell changes during pregnancy in multiple sclerosis. This CDR3 is 14 amino acids long. Germline assignment: CDR1 KGHSH and CDR2 LQKENI. The germline V and J ends were trimmed by 4 bases and 2 bases, with 11 bases remaining between them. The repertoire was sequenced with immunoSEQ multiplex PCR; TCRdb's copy has only in-frame clones and lacks some. The table lists 20,000 to 25,000 clones, under 95% of them singletons. The receptor was isolated from a female donor with multiple sclerosis, enrolled in a pregnancy study. The chain employs TRBV18 and TRBJ1-1; D ambiguous. The specimen was CD4+ T cells from peripheral blood mononuclear cells, collected in the third trimester of pregnancy. The CDR3 region is CASSLITINTEAFF. In nucleotides, the CDR3 is TGTGCCAGCTCACTAATAACAATCAACACTGAAGCTTTCTTT.